The clone carrying this TCR beta chain was seen only a few times. The antigen is not known. These data come from a study of T cell responses to AZD1222 COVID-19 vaccine. Study results and limitations: Spike-specific TCR breadth rose after two AZD1222 doses, and depth rose as well. Females made up more of the donors, who were largely white British, and clonal diversity may have come out too low. At 160-218 and 743-854, vaccine-associated CD4 TCRs were dominant, and they spanned spike. At baseline, just five to seven AZD1222 recipients tested seropositive.

The germline V and J ends were trimmed by 1 base and 0 bases, with 9 bases remaining between them. Germline values: CDR1 LNHDA, CDR2 SQIVND (reference sequence). The CDR3 sequence is 16 residues long. Generated by immunoSEQ multiplex PCR, the TCRdb table keeps only in-frame clones and is missing some. The sample shows around 130,000 clones, 70% to 90% of them seen only once. The sequence derives from an adult in good health. The V gene is TRBV19, the J gene TRBJ2-2; weak D call: TRBD2 (6 bases). Here the sequenced sample was peripheral blood, taken on day 0 of AZD1222 vaccination. The CDR3 region has the DNA TGTGCCAGTAGTATAGCCCCTAGCGCGAACACCGGGGAGCTGTTTTTT. Amino acids: CASSIAPSANTGELFF.